A selection of T cell receptor beta chains follows, all from one sample in a study of OX40 agonist ivuxolimab in advanced cancers. Using immunoSEQ multiplex PCR, the repertoire was profiled, and TCRdb retains in-frame clones only, with some absent. In the table there are approximately 49,000 clones, about 85% of which are singletons. The specimen was CD4+ or CD8+ T cells sorted from blood, collected in a trial of the OX40 agonist ivuxolimab. Receptors originate from an adult with an advanced solid tumor such as melanoma, head and neck, liver or kidney cancer. Each CDR3 is given with its conserved first and last residue. The D gene is left open where the match is weak. Rows give clone size only sometimes, using once, few, many, or a class for an expanded clone.

TRBJ1-2 | TRBV6-1 | . | . | TGTGCCAGCAGTGAAAATCCGGGTTATGGCTACACCTTC | CASSENPGYGYTF
TRBJ2-1 | TRBV9 | TRBD2 | . | TGTGCCAGCAGCGTAGAGGGAGCGGGGGGGCCCCATGAGCAGTTCTTC | CASSVEGAGGPHEQFF
TRBJ2-1 | TRBV7-9 | . | few | TGTGCCAGCAGCCTCGGGGGTCCCCCCTACAATGAGCAGTTCTTC | CASSLGGPPYNEQFF
TRBJ2-7 | TRBV7-6 | . | . | TGTGCCAGCAGCTTAGCAGGGTCAGGCGAGCAGTACTTC | CASSLAGSGEQYF
TRBJ2-1 | TRBV7-3 | TRBD1 | . | TGTGCCAGCAGCTATGACTCCGGGACAGGGGGCCATGAGCAGTTCTTC | CASSYDSGTGGHEQFF
TRBJ2-6 | TRBV11-2 | . | . | TGTGCCAGTCTGGAGGTCCGGGCCAACGTCCTGACTTTC | CASLEVRANVLTF
TRBJ2-7 | TRBV5-4 | TRBD2 | . | TGTGCCAGCAGCTTTGAAGCGGGGGCCGCCTACGAGCAGTACTTC | CASSFEAGAAYEQYF
TRBJ2-3 | TRBV7-9 | . | . | TGTGCCAGCAGCTTGTACGGGGACGGCACAGATACGCAGTATTTT | CASSLYGDGTDTQYF
TRBJ2-7 | TRBV25-1 | TRBD1 | . | TGTGCCAGCAGTAACAGGGGGGCCTACGAGCAGTACTTC | CASSNRGAYEQYF
TRBJ2-7 | TRBV2 | . | once | TGTGCCAGCAGTCGCCGACAGGCAAACTACGAGCAGTACTTC | CASSRRQANYEQYF
TRBJ1-1 | TRBV6-5 | . | . | TGTGCCAGCAGTGGCCCTATGAACACTGAAGCTTTCTTT | CASSGPMNTEAFF
TRBJ2-7 | TRBV9 | TRBD1 | once | TGTGCCAGCAGTAGGACAGGGGGTTCCTACGAGCAGTACTTC | CASSRTGGSYEQYF
TRBJ2-7 | TRBV6-5 | . | . | TGTGCCAGCAGTAGACACTCTGAAAGGGATTACGAGCAGTACTTC | CASSRHSERDYEQYF
TRBJ1-1 | TRBV5-4 | . | . | TGTGCCAGCAGCTTGGGGAAAGAAGCTTTCTTT | CASSLGKEAFF
TRBJ2-1 | TRBV7-9 | . | . | TGTGCCAGCAGCCCCCTCCTAGCCGGGGACGACAATGAGCAGTTCTTC | CASSPLLAGDDNEQFF
TRBJ2-3 | TRBV7-2 | TRBD1 | . | TGTGCCAGCACCTCGACAGGGGGGACAGATACGCAGTATTTT | CASTSTGGTDTQYF
TRBJ2-7 | TRBV9 | TRBD1 | . | TGTGCCAGCAGCGACGGGGACAGCTCCTACGAGCAGTACTTC | CASSDGDSSYEQYF